A selection of T cell receptor beta chains follows, all from one sample in a study of blood T cell repertoires in COVID-19. The method was immunoSEQ multiplex PCR; TCRdb's version includes in-frame clones alone and lacks a portion of them. The sample includes roughly 160,000 clones, around 87% of them seen just once. Sequenced: peripheral blood. All receptors come from a man aged 55 to 70 with COVID-19, enrolled during active disease. The CDR3 runs from the conserved cysteine through the conserved F or W. The D gene is left open where the match is weak. Not all rows give a size; the values are once, few, many and, for expanded clones, a class.

j_call v_call clone_size d_call cdr3_nt cdr3_aa
TRBJ2-7 TRBV20-1 NA NA TGCAGTGCCAGCAGGGATCACGAGCAGTACTTC CSASRDHEQYF
TRBJ2-5 TRBV6-2/TRBV6-3 once TRBD2 TGTGCCAGCAGTGCACGGGGGGACCAAGAGACCCAGTACTTC CASSARGDQETQYF
TRBJ2-1 TRBV19 NA NA TGTGCCAGTAGTATAGATTTGGGGCCTCCCTACAATGAGCAGTTCTTC CASSIDLGPPYNEQFF
TRBJ2-1 TRBV23-1 NA NA TGCGCCAGCAGATCCTTGGGGAGCTCCTACAATGAGCAGTTCTTC CASRSLGSSYNEQFF
TRBJ1-5 TRBV4-1 once NA TGCGCCAGCAGCCAAGAAGGTAGGGGTGGAAATCAGCCCCAGCATTTT CASSQEGRGGNQPQHF
TRBJ1-5 TRBV6-5 NA NA TGTGCCAGCAGTTACGGTCAAGGCAGTCGGGGTCAGCCCCAGCATTTT CASSYGQGSRGQPQHF
TRBJ2-7 TRBV18 few TRBD1 TGTGCCAGCTCACCTTACGAGGACAGGGTTGAGCAGTACTTC CASSPYEDRVEQYF
TRBJ2-3 TRBV5-1 NA NA TGCGCCAGCAGCTTGGAACAGGGCCCCACAGATACGCAGTATTTT CASSLEQGPTDTQYF
TRBJ1-1 TRBV7-9 NA NA TGTGCCAGCAGCTTAGCGTACGGAGTCACTGAAGCTTTCTTT CASSLAYGVTEAFF
TRBJ1-2 TRBV5-1 NA TRBD1 TGCGCCAGCAGCTGGGGGACAGGGTATGGCTACACCTTC CASSWGTGYGYTF
TRBJ1-2 TRBV5-1 NA NA TGCGCCAGCAGCTTGGATGGCAGGGATTATGGCTACACCTTC CASSLDGRDYGYTF
TRBJ1-2 TRBV6-5 NA NA TGTGCCAGCAGCCGGACACGACGGGACTATGGCTACACCTTC CASSRTRRDYGYTF
TRBJ2-1 TRBV24-1 NA NA TGTGCCACCAGTGATTTTACCAGCGAGGTTCGCAATGAGCAGTTCTTC CATSDFTSEVRNEQFF
TRBJ2-7 TRBV25-1 NA NA TGTGCCAGCGGGAGACACTACGAGCAGTACTTC CASGRHYEQYF
TRBJ2-7 TRBV7-9 NA TRBD2 TGTGCCAGCAGCCTCGGACTAGCGGGAGGCAACGAGCAGTACTTC CASSLGLAGGNEQYF
TRBJ1-2 TRBV3-1/TRBV3-2 NA TRBD1 TGTGCCAGCAGTCCGACAGGGACCAACTATGGCTACACCTTC CASSPTGTNYGYTF
TRBJ2-7 TRBV2 NA TRBD2 TGTGCCAGCAAGGGGGTATTGACTAGCGGGAATTCCTACGAGCAGTACTTC CASKGVLTSGNSYEQYF
TRBJ1-2 TRBV27 NA TRBD1 TGTGCCAGCAGTCCGAATCAGGGGGAAAGAGGCTACACCTTC CASSPNQGERGYTF
TRBJ2-5 TRBV7-2 NA NA TGTGCCAGCAGTCCCCGACGAAGGGGGTACCAAGAGACCCAGTACTTC CASSPRRRGYQETQYF
TRBJ2-1 TRBV3-1/TRBV3-2 NA NA TGTGCCAGCAGTAGATGGCTAGACTCCTACAATGAGCAGTTCTTC CASSRWLDSYNEQFF
TRBJ2-3 TRBV6-1 NA NA TGTGCCAGCAGTGAAGCGCTGGCTCTCACAGATACGCAGTATTTT CASSEALALTDTQYF
TRBJ2-1 TRBV4-2 NA NA TGTGCCAGCAGCCAAGCTATGGTCGATGAGCAGTTCTTC CASSQAMVDEQFF
TRBJ1-5 TRBV10-3 NA NA TGTGCCATCAGTGAGGACAATAGCGCCAATCAGCCCCAGCATTTT CAISEDNSANQPQHF
TRBJ1-2 TRBV6-5 NA NA TGTGCCAGCAGTTACTCGACGCTAGATCAGGGCTACACCTTC CASSYSTLDQGYTF
TRBJ1-3 TRBV7-2 NA NA TGTGCCAGCAGCCTAACTTGGGGGGGTTTCGGTACGGGAAACACCATATATTTT CASSLTWGGFGTGNTIYF
TRBJ2-2 TRBV7-3 NA NA TGTGCCAGCAGCTTAGGCCCGATCAACACCGGGGAGCTGTTTTTT CASSLGPINTGELFF
TRBJ2-2 TRBV4-2 once TRBD2 TGTGCCAGCAGCCAAGAAGGGACTAGCGGGGGGCGTGGGGAGCTGTTTTTT CASSQEGTSGGRGELFF
TRBJ1-6 TRBV7-8 NA NA TGTGCCAGCAGCCCCCTAGGGGCTTCGGATTCACCCCTCCACTTT CASSPLGASDSPLHF
TRBJ2-3 TRBV29-1 NA NA TGCAGCGTTTCCTCGACAGGAACAGATACGCAGTATTTT CSVSSTGTDTQYF
TRBJ2-2 TRBV23-1 NA NA TGCGCCAGCAGTCAATTCCAGAAGCGTGGCAGATTTGTCGGGGAGCTGTTTTTT CASSQFQKRGRFVGELFF
TRBJ2-7 TRBV2 NA TRBD1 TGTGCCAGCAGCGAAATCCCCACAGGGGGGCAGGAGTACTTC CASSEIPTGGQEYF
TRBJ2-1 TRBV19 NA TRBD2 TGTGCCAGTAGTATGTCCCTAGCGGGAGCGGGTTTGAGTGAGCAGTTCTTC CASSMSLAGAGLSEQFF
TRBJ2-1 TRBV10-2 once TRBD1 TGCGCCAGCAGTGGGGACAGGGGCTCCTACAATGAGCAGTTCTTC CASSGDRGSYNEQFF
TRBJ1-1 TRBV14 NA TRBD1 TGTGCCAGCAGCCCAAACGACAGGGGGCCGTACACTGAAGCTTTCTTT CASSPNDRGPYTEAFF
TRBJ1-4 TRBV6-5 NA NA TGTGCCACCACCAAGGGAGGGAATGAAAAACTGTTTTTT CATTKGGNEKLFF
TRBJ2-1 TRBV24-1 NA TRBD1 TGTGCCACCAGTGGTTCTGGGACAGGGGAATGGAATGAGCAGTTCTTC CATSGSGTGEWNEQFF
TRBJ2-5 TRBV27 NA NA TGTGCCAGCAGTCCCCGGGGAAACTTTGAGACCCAGTACTTC CASSPRGNFETQYF
TRBJ2-5 TRBV15 NA NA TGTGCCACCAGCAGGAGCCCACAAGAGACCCAGTACTTC CATSRSPQETQYF
TRBJ1-6 TRBV28 NA NA TGTGCCAGCAGCGAGACCGGGACAAAGCTGTCACCCCTCCACTTT CASSETGTKLSPLHF
TRBJ1-2 TRBV30 NA NA TGTGCCTGGAGCAGGGGAGTCTATGGCTACACCTTC CAWSRGVYGYTF